These 32 T cell receptor beta chains were sequenced from one sample in a study of prognosis after radiotherapy for stage I lung cancer. From genomic DNA, TCR beta CDR3 was amplified by two-round multiplex PCR. The first PCR round targeted every TRBV and TRBJ gene with specific primers. Each CDR3 protein is one row after TCRdb ran MiXCR on the multiplex PCR reads. In the table there are about 34,000 distinct CDR3 sequences, approximately 36% of which are singletons. The source was PBMCs, collected before or after stereotactic body radiation therapy (not recorded which). These TCRs come from a donor aged 50 or older with non-small cell lung cancer.

Turning to this clonotype: The junction does not match germline at one end; this may be a read error. J is TRBJ1-4 and V is TRBV6-1; 9 bases align to TRBD1. This CDR3 has 19 residues. The germline gives CDR1 MNHNS, CDR2 SASEGT. The CDR3 loop reads CSSTTRDRAMGPTGEKLFF. CDR3 DNA sequence: TGTTCCAGCACCACTCGGGACAGGGCAATGGGGCCCACGGGTGAAAAACTGTTTTTT.

To note about this clonotype: With a much larger clone just one base away, this may be a read error. J is TRBJ1-4 and V is TRBV6-1, with 7 bases fitting TRBD1. Trimming cost V 9 bases and J 0 bases; bases outside gene matches: 7. Germline CDR1 and CDR2: MNHNS and SASEGT. The CDR3 consists of 15 residues. The CDR3 region has the DNA TGTGCCAGAACCCTAGGGGGCCCAACTAATGAAAAACTGTTTTTT. It yields the protein CARTLGGPTNEKLFF.

This clonotype was picked up many times. This rearrangement joins TRBV20-1 to TRBJ2-1; no clear D gene. The CDR3 is 14 residues long. The V end was cut by 3 bases, the J end by 6 bases, with 15 bases between. Germline CDR1 is DFQATT and CDR2 is SNEGSKA (reference sequence). This CDR3 reads CSARTPEAINEQFF. The DNA for the CDR3 is TGCAGTGCTAGGACCCCCGAGGCTATCAATGAGCAGTTCTTC.

CDR3 sequence reads: CASSSHQDRRSYEQYF. In DNA, the CDR3 is TGTGCCAGCAGTTCCCATCAAGACAGACGATCCTACGAGCAGTACTTC. V is TRBV6-9 and J is TRBJ2-7; D might be TRBD1 (5 bases). The CDR3 spans 16 residues. V was shortened by 4 bases and J by 1 base, with 17 bases between the two germline ends. Per the germline V gene, CDR1 is MNHGY and CDR2 is SVAAGI.

To note about this clonotype: A much more abundant neighbour one base away suggests this may be a read error. V gene TRBV6-4 combines with J gene TRBJ2-5; 13 nucleotides agree with TRBD2. The CDR3 extends over 15 amino acids. Germline loops: CDR1 MRHNA, CDR2 SNTAGT. V trimming: 10 bases; J trimming: 5 bases; junction bases outside the gene matches: 10. The CDR3 protein is CAISNGTSGIETQYF. In nucleotides, the CDR3 is TGTGCCATCAGCAACGGGACTAGCGGGATTGAGACCCAGTACTTC.

V gene TRBV29-1 combines with J gene TRBJ1-5; perhaps TRBD1 as D (6 bases). Germline values: CDR1 SQVTM, CDR2 ANQGSEA. The CDR3 length is 15 residues. V dropped 2 bases and J dropped 2 bases, with 13 bases sitting between them. Written as DNA, the CDR3 is TGCAGCGTTGAATTGGGGGGGGCAGGCAATCAGCCCCAGCATTTT. Amino acids: CSVELGGAGNQPQHF.

About this clonotype: A much larger clone differs by one base, so this may be a read error. This CDR3 fails to terminate in the conserved phenylalanine or tryptophan, so it likely reflects a read error. The chain has TRBV11-3 and TRBJ2-1; tentative D call: TRBD1 (5 bases). CDR1 and CDR2 (germline): SGHNT, YENEEA. The CDR3 contains 15 residues. V was pared by 2 bases and J by 4 bases, with 12 bases between. CDR3 bases: TGTGCCAGCAGCTTAAGGAGACAGCATTACAATGAGCAGTTCCTC. Amino acids: CASSLRRQHYNEQFL.

The chain links TRBV7-3 to TRBJ2-1; D remains ambiguous. Deletions cut 7 bases from V and 9 bases from J, with 10 bases between. Germline V lookup: CDR1 SGHTA, CDR2 FQGTGA. The CDR3 is 11 amino acids. CDR3 loop: CASILYSEQFF. CDR3 sequence (DNA): TGTGCCAGCATCCTTTACTCTGAGCAGTTCTTC.

Ten or more counts support this clonotype. This sequence joins TRBV7-9 and TRBJ1-2; possible D gene TRBD1, 6 bases. The V end lost 0 bases, the J end lost 6 bases, and 11 bases lay between the germline ends. CDR1 and CDR2 (germline): SEHNR, FQNEAQ (reference sequence). This CDR3 spans 14 amino acids. CDR3 protein: CASSLAQGMDGYTF. CDR3 nucleotide sequence: TGTGCCAGCAGCTTAGCACAGGGAATGGATGGCTACACCTTC.

This clonotype was counted many times. The chain recombines TRBV20-1 with TRBJ1-2; 8 bases align to TRBD1. Per the germline V gene, CDR1 is DFQATT and CDR2 is SNEGSKA (reference sequence). The CDR3 consists of 14 residues. The ends lost 0 bases at V and 4 bases at J; junction bases unmatched: 4. CDR3 in DNA: TGCAGTGCTAGAGACGACAGGGGCGGCTATGGCTACACCTTC. This gives the protein CSARDDRGGYGYTF.

This clonotype was counted ten times or more. The CDR3 sequence: CASSLTSGSFDEQYF. DNA of the CDR3: TGCGCCAGCAGCTTGACTAGCGGGAGCTTTGACGAGCAGTACTTC. The chain recombines TRBV5-1 with TRBJ2-7, with 11 bases aligning to TRBD2. This CDR3 comprises 15 residues. The junction had 5 bases not matched to a gene; V was cut back by 1 base and J by 5 bases. CDR1 is SGHRS and CDR2 is YFSETQ in the germline V gene.

The chain couples TRBV5-1 to TRBJ2-7, with D perhaps TRBD1 (6 bases). Germline assignment: CDR1 SGHRS and CDR2 YFSETQ. The CDR3 sequence is 15 residues long. With 2 bases removed from V and 2 bases from J, the gap between germline ends came to 14 bases. Written as DNA, the CDR3 is TGCGCCAGCAGCTTCGCGACAGGTACGACCTACGAGCAGTACTTC. Translating gives CASSFATGTTYEQYF.

This clonotype has a count of ten or more. This may be a read error: a much more frequent sequence differs by one nucleotide. This chain connects TRBV25-1 to TRBJ1-3, with a tentative D call TRBD1 (5 bases). V shed 4 bases and J shed 1 base, with 14 bases lying between them. Germline CDR1 reads MGHDK; CDR2 reads SYGVNS. The CDR3 contains 16 residues. The CDR3 sequence: CASSGWDAVSGNTIYF. The CDR3 DNA reads as TGTGCCAGCAGTGGATGGGACGCAGTATCTGGAAACACCATATATTTT.

A note on this clonotype: A far larger clone is only one base removed, so a read error is likely. The chain has TRBV7-9 and TRBJ2-2, with TRBD2 matching 13 bases. The CDR3 runs to 18 residues. Trimming took 5 bases from V and 3 from J; bases not matched to a gene: 9. Germline CDR1 SEHNR, CDR2 FQNEAQ (reference sequence). The CDR3 loop reads CASSDSTSGGIDTGELFF. CDR3 nucleotide sequence: TGTGCCAGCAGCGACTCGACTAGCGGGGGGATCGACACCGGGGAGCTGTTTTTT.

Remarks on this clonotype: A far larger clone lies a single base away; this is likely a read error. The chain recombines TRBV6-8 with TRBJ1-6; no clear D. CDR3 length: 14 residues. Germline lookup yields CDR1 MNHGY and CDR2 SAAAGT. Here the CDR3 reads CDSSYFDGNSPLHF. DNA for the CDR3: TGTGACAGCAGTTACTTCGACGGTAATTCACCCCTCCACTTT.

This clonotype was counted at least ten times. The chain combines TRBV11-3 with TRBJ1-1, with 8 bases aligning to TRBD1. CDR1 SGHNT and CDR2 YENEEA come from the germline V gene. The CDR3 totals 14 residues. Germline trimming cut 3 bases from V and 4 bases from J; bases unmatched to any gene: 4. This chain's CDR3 is CASSLGQDFTEAFF. DNA of the CDR3: TGTGCCAGCAGCTTGGGACAGGATTTCACTGAAGCTTTCTTT.

This clonotype was detected a few times. Given a much more abundant clone one base away, this may be a read error. The J gene is TRBJ2-5, the V gene TRBV6-2 or TRBV6-3, with TRBD1 as a possible D gene (6 bases). The CDR3 is 13 residues long. Germline assignment: CDR1 MNHEY and CDR2 SVGEGT. This CDR3 reads CASSNRDTGTHYF. The CDR3 DNA follows: TGTGCCAGCAGTAACCGGGACACGGGGACCCATTACTTC.

This clonotype was detected many times. This chain connects TRBV12-5 to TRBJ1-5, with TRBD1 identical over 7 bases. Germline trimming cut 7 bases from V and 0 bases from J; bases unmatched to any gene: 12. There are 17 residues in the CDR3. Germline loops: CDR1 LGHNT, CDR2 FRNRAP. The CDR3 protein is CASALSRDRNSNQPQHF. The CDR3 bases are TGTGCTAGTGCCTTATCGAGGGACAGAAATAGCAATCAGCCCCAGCATTTT.

The sample holds many counts of this clonotype. This sequence joins TRBV5-1 and TRBJ1-1; TRBD1 might be the D (5 bases). Germline CDR1 is SGHRS and CDR2 is YFSETQ. CDR3 size: 13 residues. V lost 7 bases and J 1 base, leaving 11 bases between the germline ends. CDR3 sequence: CASRDVQNTEAFF. CDR3 DNA sequence: TGCGCCAGCCGGGACGTTCAGAACACTGAAGCTTTCTTT.

This clonotype was recorded at least ten times. The V and J genes are TRBV10-2 and TRBJ2-7; D not resolved. Germline-derived CDR1 and CDR2 are WSHSY and SAAADI. The CDR3 loop spans 14 amino acids. V was clipped by 2 bases and J by 0 bases, with 8 bases between them. CDR3 residues: CASSETSTSYEQYF. In DNA form, the CDR3 reads TGCGCCAGCAGTGAGACATCTACCTCCTACGAGCAGTACTTC.

The count of this clonotype is one. The chain recombines TRBV19 with TRBJ2-2; 10 bases are shared with TRBD1. The CDR3 is 15 amino acids. CDR1 is LNHDA, CDR2 SQIVND, per germline (reference sequence). V gave up 6 bases and J gave up 7 bases; unmatched junction bases: 8. The CDR3 DNA is TGTGCCAGTAGATCGGGGACAGGGGAAGTCGGGGAGCTGTTTTTT. Its protein product is CASRSGTGEVGELFF.

This clonotype is labeled as medium-sized. The CDR3 DNA reads as TGTGCCAGCAGTGGACAGGGTAGCTCCTACGAGCAGTACTTC. Translated, it gives CASSGQGSSYEQYF. The gene calls are TRBV6-1 and TRBJ2-7, with TRBD1 identical over 7 bases. CDR1 is MNHNS and CDR2 is SASEGT in the germline V gene. Trimming took 4 bases from V and 0 from J; bases not matched to a gene: 3. The CDR3 length is 14 residues.

This clonotype has ten or more counts. This chain uses TRBV19 with TRBJ2-2; TRBD1 agrees at 7 bases. The CDR3 is made up of 17 amino acids. Germline V gene sequence: CDR1 LNHDA, CDR2 SQIVND (reference sequence). Germline trimming cut 4 bases from V and 0 bases from J; bases unmatched to any gene: 8. The chain's CDR3 is CASSTRDRRPNTGELFF. The DNA for the CDR3 is TGTGCCAGTAGTACCCGGGACAGAAGACCGAACACCGGGGAGCTGTTTTTT.

This clonotype was observed at least ten times. This rearrangement joins TRBV6-1 to TRBJ2-1; no clear D. The CDR3 covers 11 residues. V lost 6 bases and J lost 8, with 8 bases in between. Germline CDR1 and CDR2: MNHNS and SASEGT. The CDR3 sequence: CASSPQDEQFF. CDR3 coding DNA: TGTGCCAGCAGCCCCCAGGATGAGCAGTTCTTC.

This clonotype is categorized as medium-sized. CDR3 loop: CASSPGGWGYTF. The CDR3 DNA is TGTGCCAGCAGCCCGGGTGGGTGGGGCTACACCTTC. The rearrangement links TRBV12-3 or TRBV12-4 to TRBJ1-2; D is unclear. The CDR3 length is 12 residues. With 6 bases removed from V and 8 bases from J, the gap between germline ends came to 13 bases.

This clonotype showed up many times. The chain links TRBV20-1 to TRBJ1-5; 9 bases are a match to TRBD1. The CDR3 spans 15 residues. V gave up 5 bases and J gave up 2 bases; unmatched junction bases: 7. Germline-derived CDR1 and CDR2 are DFQATT and SNEGSKA (reference sequence). The CDR3 protein is CSAVYRDRGNQPQHF. CDR3 nucleotide sequence: TGCAGTGCTGTTTACCGGGACAGGGGCAATCAGCCCCAGCATTTT.

This clonotype was recorded many times. V gene TRBV19 combines with J gene TRBJ1-2, with D possibly being TRBD1 (6 bases). The CDR3 consists of 16 residues. From germline, CDR1 is LNHDA and CDR2 SQIVND (reference sequence). Trimming took 3 bases from V and 6 from J, leaving 20 bases between them. CDR3 residues: CASSIGLPLGHDGYTF. The CDR3 coding sequence is TGTGCCAGTAGTATTGGGCTTCCTTTGGGACATGATGGCTACACCTTC.

This clonotype is medium-sized (0.01 to 0.1%) in the sample. V gene TRBV27 combines with J gene TRBJ1-6; no clear D gene. V lost 3 bases and J lost 5, with 2 bases in between. CDR1 MNHEY and CDR2 SMNVEV come from the germline V gene (reference sequence). This CDR3 spans 12 amino acids. For the CDR3, the DNA is TGTGCCAGCAGTTTGCATAATTCACCCCTCCACTTT. It codes for CASSLHNSPLHF.

Only one count was recorded for this clonotype. A read error is likely here: a far larger clone is one base away. CDR3 sequence: CASRGPGPNTEAFF. Written as DNA, the CDR3 is TGTGCCAGCAGGGGACCGGGCCCGAACACTGAAGCTTTCTTT. The gene calls are TRBV6-2 or TRBV6-3 and TRBJ1-1; a possible D gene is TRBD1 (5 bases). V lost 6 bases and J 1 base, leaving 12 bases between the germline ends. The CDR3 loop spans 14 amino acids. Germline values: CDR1 MNHEY, CDR2 SVGEGT.

V is TRBV5-1 and J is TRBJ2-7, with a possible D match to TRBD2 (6 bases). This CDR3 comprises 16 residues. Trimming left V 2 bases short and J 0 bases short, with 15 bases between. Germline lookup yields CDR1 SGHRS and CDR2 YFSETQ. CDR3 coding DNA: TGCGCCAGCAGCTTAAGGGCGGGATGGATCTCCTACGAGCAGTACTTC. Its translation: CASSLRAGWISYEQYF.

With respect to this clonotype: An end of the junction does not agree with germline; a read error may underlie this. The chain is built from TRBV28 and TRBJ2-7; D is uncertain. Germline-derived CDR1 and CDR2 are MDHEN and SYDVKM. This CDR3 is 13 amino acids long. Here the CDR3 reads CAGSALSTAEQYF. Written as DNA, the CDR3 is TGTGCCGGCAGTGCACTTTCCACGGCCGAGCAGTACTTC. Drawing the rest from reference TRBV28 and TRBJ2-7, the complete variable domain is DVKVTQSSRYLVKRTGEKVFLECVQDMDHENMFWYRQDPGLGLRLIYFSYDVKMKEKGDIPEGYSVSREKKERFSLILESASTNQTSMYLCAGSALSTAEQYFGPGTRLTVT.

About this clonotype itself: At one end, the junction sequence differs from germline, possibly due to a read error. The chain is built from TRBV24-1 and TRBJ2-1; weak D call: TRBD2 (7 bases). CDR1 KGHDR and CDR2 SFDVKD come from the germline V gene. CDR3 length equals 18 residues. CDR3 region: CATSDTLEGGPTYNEQFF. CDR3 sequence (DNA): TGTGCCACAAGTGATACGCTAGAGGGGGGGCCGACCTACAATGAGCAGTTCTTC.